The 31 T cell receptor beta chains below all came from one sample that was sequenced in a study of T cell repertoires in cytomegalovirus infection. Antigens for these TCRs are unknown. TCRdb recomputed calls from the reads with MiXCR, one row per CDR3 protein. The sample lists 110,000 to 150,000 distinct CDR3 sequences, over 30% occurring once. The input for sequencing was CD8+ T cells from cultured PBMCs, taken from culture after CMV antigen stimulation. The receptors here all came from a human donor in good health (CMV status not recorded). Some clones in this sample may be carry-over from other donors' samples.

The V and J genes are TRBV6-1 and TRBJ2-3; D is perhaps TRBD1 or TRBD2 (5 bases each). Germline V lookup: CDR1 MNHNS, CDR2 SASEGT. V lost 1 base and J lost 0, with 14 bases in between. This CDR3 is built from 17 residues. CDR3 amino acids: CASSEGVWDGSTDTQYF. The DNA for the CDR3 is TGTGCCAGCAGTGAAGGTGTTTGGGACGGAAGCACAGATACGCAGTATTTT.

This clonotype was observed many times. The rearrangement uses TRBV29-1 and TRBJ1-6; 7 bases match TRBD1. Per germline, CDR1 SQVTM and CDR2 ANQGSEA. The J segment lost 6 bases and the V segment lost 4 bases, leaving 6 bases of the junction unmatched. CDR3 length equals 14 residues. The chain's CDR3 is CSVGSRDSNSPLHF. CDR3 bases: TGCAGCGTTGGAAGCCGGGACAGTAATTCACCCCTCCACTTT.

This clonotype was detected only a few times. The chain couples TRBV6-5 to TRBJ2-1; the match to TRBD2 covers 8 bases. CDR3 size: 15 residues. CDR1 is MNHEY and CDR2 is SVGAGI in the germline V gene. V was clipped by 2 bases and J by 6 bases; unmatched bases: 6. The CDR3 coding sequence is TGTGCCAGCAGTTACGGCGGGGGGCCCTCCAATGAGCAGTTCTTC. Translated: CASSYGGGPSNEQFF.

This clonotype was seen ten or more times. The rearrangement joins TRBV6-1 to TRBJ2-5; 7 nucleotides line up with TRBD1. This CDR3 contains 13 residues. The junction had 7 bases not matched to a gene; V was cut back by 3 bases and J by 9 bases. Germline CDR1 MNHNS, CDR2 SASEGT. The CDR3 DNA reads TGTGCCAGCAGTGAGGGGACAGCCGTGGCCCAGTACTTC. Translated: CASSEGTAVAQYF.

V is TRBV13 and J is TRBJ2-1; the D is unclear. Germline V gene lookup returns CDR1 PRHDT and CDR2 FYEKMQ (reference sequence). The V end was cut by 5 bases, the J end by 5 bases, with 7 bases between. This CDR3 is 12 amino acids long. This chain's CDR3 is CASSAENNEQFF. The CDR3 region has the DNA TGTGCCAGCAGCGCCGAAAACAATGAGCAGTTCTTC.

This clonotype was picked up many times. J is TRBJ1-2 and V is TRBV7-9; no firm D call. In germline, CDR1 is SEHNR, CDR2 FQNEAQ (reference sequence). CDR3 length: 13 residues. Between the trimmed V and J ends, which lost 5 bases and 0 bases, there was a span of 7 bases. The CDR3 nucleotides are TGTGCCAGCAGCCCCTCGGCTAACTATGGCTACACCTTC. Translated: CASSPSANYGYTF.

This rearrangement joins TRBV12-3 or TRBV12-4 to TRBJ2-1; 15 nucleotides agree with TRBD2. J was trimmed by 8 bases and V by 1 base; bases with no gene match: 3. This CDR3 comprises 16 residues. The CDR3 spells CASSLEGTSGGHEQFF. For the CDR3, the DNA is TGTGCCAGCAGTTTAGAGGGGACTAGCGGGGGGCATGAGCAGTTCTTC.

This clonotype was seen a single time. The chain employs TRBV4-1 and TRBJ2-3; 11 bases map to TRBD2. The CDR3 sequence is 16 residues long. Germline V CDR1 and CDR2: MGHRA, YSYEKL. Germline trimming cut 4 bases from V and 5 bases from J; bases unmatched to any gene: 8. DNA of the CDR3: TGCGCCAGCAGCCTACGAACCGGGACTAGCGGAGATACGCAGTATTTT. Residues: CASSLRTGTSGDTQYF.

The chain links TRBV2 to TRBJ2-7; unclear D gene. The CDR3 runs 14 residues. Germline V gene lookup returns CDR1 SNHLY and CDR2 FYNNEI. The ends were cut back, 6 bases at V and 1 base at J, with 13 bases in the middle. The chain's CDR3 is CASRSHLGSYEQYF. Here the CDR3 DNA reads TGTGCCAGCAGGTCCCATCTGGGTTCCTACGAGCAGTACTTC.

The CDR3 nucleotides are TGTGCCAGCAGTTACTCTCTCCTAGCACTGAATGAGCAGTTCTTC. Translation: CASSYSLLALNEQFF. The rearrangement joins TRBV6-8 to TRBJ2-1, with D maybe TRBD2 (5 bases). CDR3 size: 15 residues. V gave up 0 bases and J gave up 7 bases, with 13 bases separating them. In germline, CDR1 is MNHGY, CDR2 SAAAGT.

The V and J genes are TRBV28 and TRBJ2-3; D is undetermined. This CDR3 is built from 14 residues. V was cut by 3 bases and J by 1 base, with 8 bases left in between. Germline loops: CDR1 MDHEN, CDR2 SYDVKM. In nucleotides, the CDR3 is TGTGCCAGCAGTTTTTTGACCCGCACAGATACGCAGTATTTT. Residues: CASSFLTRTDTQYF.

This clonotype occurred many times. The V call is TRBV28, the J call TRBJ1-6, with 8 bases matching TRBD1. The V and J ends lost 4 bases and 9 bases, in that order; junction bases with no gene match: 8. From germline, CDR1 is MDHEN and CDR2 SYDVKM. CDR3 length equals 15 residues. The CDR3 DNA reads as TGTGCCAGCAGTTCCCGGACAGGGCGAGGTTCACCCCTCCACTTT. Protein: CASSSRTGRGSPLHF.

This clonotype has only a few counts. The V and J genes are TRBV3-1 and TRBJ2-2, with 8 bases aligning to TRBD2. V was pared by 1 base and J by 3 bases, with 4 bases of the junction left unmatched. There are 16 residues in the CDR3. Germline loops: CDR1 LGHDT, CDR2 YNNKEL (reference sequence). The CDR3, as DNA: TGTGCCAGCAGCCAAGTCGGGGGGGCCGACACCGGGGAGCTGTTTTTT. Translating it yields CASSQVGGADTGELFF. The complete variable domain, with remaining parts taken from reference TRBV3-1 and TRBJ2-2, reads DTAVSQTPKYLVTQMGNDKSIKCEQNLGHDTMYWYKQDSKKFLKIMFSYNNKELIINETVPNRFSPKSPDKAHLNLHINSLELGDSAVYFCASSQVGGADTGELFFGEGSRLTVL.

The chain combines TRBV11-1 with TRBJ2-1; D is uncertain. Trimming removed 5 bases at V and 0 bases at J, with 11 bases between. The CDR3 covers 15 residues. CDR1 is SGHAT and CDR2 is FQDESV in the germline V gene (reference sequence). For the CDR3, the DNA is TGTGCCAGCAGCGTCACGGGCTTCTCCTACAATGAGCAGTTCTTC. Translating gives CASSVTGFSYNEQFF.

The chain links TRBV24-1 to TRBJ2-3; 10 nucleotides match TRBD2. The germline CDR1 and CDR2 sequences are KGHDR and SFDVKD. The CDR3 contains 16 residues. V was clipped by 3 bases and J by 4 bases; unmatched bases: 6. CDR3 region: CATSDPPSGGPDTQYF. CDR3 bases: TGTGCCACCAGTGATCCTCCTAGCGGGGGCCCAGATACGCAGTATTTT.

V gene TRBV13 combines with J gene TRBJ2-5; D is uncertain. Looked up from germline, CDR1 is PRHDT and CDR2 is FYEKMQ (reference sequence). The CDR3 extends over 14 amino acids. Trimming shortened V by 2 bases and J by 1 base, and 8 bases separated the two germline ends. CDR3 amino acids: CASSLMRSQETQYF. The DNA for the CDR3 is TGTGCCAGCAGCTTAATGCGGTCCCAAGAGACCCAGTACTTC.

This clonotype was picked up a small number of times. The CDR3 protein is CASSLYGNYGYTF. The CDR3 nucleotides are TGTGCCAGCAGCCTTTACGGAAACTATGGCTACACCTTC. This chain uses TRBV9 with TRBJ1-2; D gene ambiguous. The germline V gene has CDR1 SGDLS and CDR2 YYNGEE. V dropped 4 bases and J dropped 2 bases, with 9 bases sitting between them. The CDR3 contains 13 residues. The complete variable domain, with remaining parts taken from reference TRBV9 and TRBJ1-2, reads DSGVTQTPKHLITATGQRVTLRCSPRSGDLSVYWYQQSLDQGLQFLIQYYNGEERAKGNILERFSAQQFPDLHSELNLSSLELGDSALYFCASSLYGNYGYTFGSGTRLTVV.

This clonotype showed up many times. The rearrangement uses TRBV7-8 and TRBJ1-5; 7 nucleotides match TRBD1. Germline V lookup: CDR1 SGHVS, CDR2 FQNEAQ. CDR3 length: 15 amino acids. J gave up 4 bases and V 3 bases, and 6 bases lay outside the gene matches. The DNA for the CDR3 is TGTGCCAGCAGCTTTTATGGACAGGATAATCAGCCCCAGCATTTT. Translation gives CASSFYGQDNQPQHF.

The genes are TRBV27 and TRBJ2-1; 9 bases are a match to TRBD1. Trimming cost V 3 bases and J 8 bases; bases outside gene matches: 14. The CDR3 runs 17 residues. Germline loops: CDR1 MNHEY, CDR2 SMNVEV (reference sequence). CDR3 bases: TGTGCCAGCAGTTTCAAACAGGGGGCGCCGAGGGCGTATGAGCAGTTCTTC. Residues: CASSFKQGAPRAYEQFF.

This clonotype was seen many times. This rearrangement joins TRBV6-1 to TRBJ2-7; no firm D call. CDR1 and CDR2 from the germline V gene are MNHNS and SASEGT. This CDR3 contains 11 residues. The V and J ends lost 3 bases and 5 bases respectively, with 5 bases between them. This CDR3 is CASSDFNEQYF. DNA of the CDR3: TGTGCCAGCAGTGATTTCAACGAGCAGTACTTC.

The chain employs TRBV7-6 and TRBJ2-3, with D unresolved. This CDR3 spans 14 amino acids. Germline V lookup: CDR1 SGHVS, CDR2 FNYEAQ. Trimming removed 3 bases from V and 2 bases from J, with 9 bases in between. The CDR3 nucleotides are TGTGCCAGCAGCTTTGTTGGCGCCACAGATACGCAGTATTTT. Amino acid sequence: CASSFVGATDTQYF.

The chain is built from TRBV24-1 and TRBJ2-3; D is possibly TRBD1 (6 bases). This CDR3 spans 14 amino acids. Trimming stripped 3 bases from V and 1 base from J, with 7 bases between. Germline CDR1 KGHDR, CDR2 SFDVKD. CDR3 in DNA: TGTGCCACCAGTGATCACAGGGGCACAGATACGCAGTATTTT. This gives the protein CATSDHRGTDTQYF.

V and J are TRBV4-3 and TRBJ2-2; D is unclear. There are 11 residues in the CDR3. The V end lost 0 bases, the J end lost 9 bases, and 2 bases lay between the germline ends. Germline values: CDR1 LGHNA, CDR2 YSLEER. The CDR3 here is CASSQDRELFF. The DNA of the CDR3 is TGCGCCAGCAGCCAAGACAGGGAGCTGTTTTTT.

V usage is TRBV6-5 and J usage is TRBJ2-2; D is ambiguous. Germline V lookup: CDR1 MNHEY, CDR2 SVGAGI. This CDR3 contains 13 residues. Trimming left V 7 bases short and J 4 bases short, with 10 bases between. CDR3 region: CASTPRITGELFF. CDR3 sequence (DNA): TGTGCCAGCACCCCGAGGATCACCGGGGAGCTGTTTTTT.

This clonotype was found a few times. This chain links TRBV7-9 with TRBJ2-1, with D unresolved. CDR1 SEHNR and CDR2 FQNEAQ come from the germline V gene (reference sequence). Trimming shortened V by 1 base and J by 8 bases, and 9 bases separated the two germline ends. There are 13 residues in the CDR3. CDR3 region: CASSLGGLDEQFF. As DNA, the CDR3 is TGTGCCAGCAGCTTAGGGGGTTTGGATGAGCAGTTCTTC.

This clonotype was recorded a few times. The chain joins TRBV18 to TRBJ1-2; D call uncertain. The V gene lost 2 bases and the J gene lost 3 bases, with 13 bases spanning the gap. The CDR3 length is 15 residues. Germline loops: CDR1 KGHSH, CDR2 LQKENI. CDR3 DNA sequence: TGTGCCAGCTCACCAAGGCCTTCCCCAGACTATGGCTACACCTTC. This sequence encodes CASSPRPSPDYGYTF.

The rearrangement links TRBV20-1 to TRBJ2-5; 8 nucleotides align to TRBD2. This CDR3 has 15 residues. After removal of 6 bases from V and 4 bases from J, the junction contained 13 bases not matched to a gene. From germline, CDR1 is DFQATT and CDR2 SNEGSKA (reference sequence). The DNA for the CDR3 is TGCAGTGCCCCGCCATCAGGACTAGCCTTAGAGACCCAGTACTTC. Its protein is CSAPPSGLALETQYF.

This clonotype was counted many times. This rearrangement joins TRBV7-8 to TRBJ1-1; D uncertain. This CDR3 comprises 17 residues. Germline lookup yields CDR1 SGHVS and CDR2 FQNEAQ. Trimming took 4 bases from V and 0 from J, leaving 18 bases between them. DNA for the CDR3: TGTGCCAGCAGCTCAAGTAGGAACTACCCTATGAACACTGAAGCTTTCTTT. Translating it yields CASSSSRNYPMNTEAFF.

This clonotype was counted between two and nine times. V and J are TRBV29-1 and TRBJ1-3, with D tentatively TRBD1 (6 bases). V lost 0 bases and J lost 4, with 13 bases in between. The CDR3 contains 15 residues. The germline CDR1 and CDR2 sequences are SQVTM and ANQGSEA. CDR3 sequence: CSVEDWRGPGNTIYF. The CDR3 region has the DNA TGCAGCGTTGAAGATTGGCGGGGGCCCGGAAACACCATATATTTT.

This chain connects TRBV6-1 to TRBJ2-7; D unclear. The germline V gene has CDR1 MNHNS and CDR2 SASEGT. Trimming stripped 3 bases from V and 2 bases from J, with 11 bases between. This CDR3 contains 14 residues. CDR3 nucleotide sequence: TGTGCCAGCAGTGATAGTCGGATAGCCTACGAGCAGTACTTC. Amino acid sequence: CASSDSRIAYEQYF.

The chain recombines TRBV19 with TRBJ1-6; D is unclear. V was clipped by 3 bases and J by 7 bases, with 10 bases between them. The CDR3 sequence is 14 residues long. Germline V gives CDR1 LNHDA, CDR2 SQIVND (reference sequence). CDR3 sequence (DNA): TGTGCCAGTAGTATGGAGGTTTTCAATTCACCCCTCCACTTT. This gives the protein CASSMEVFNSPLHF.